The rows below give T cell receptor beta chains drawn from one sample of a study of T cells in Graves' hyperthyroidism and ophthalmopathy. From the multiplex PCR reads, TCRdb called clonotypes with MiXCR, one entry per CDR3 protein. This sample has 300,000 to 350,000 distinct CDR3 sequences; roughly 13% occur once, and the top ten carry 20% to 25%. The sequencing input was blood. The receptors originated from a woman in her thirties with Graves' hyperthyroidism. CDR3s include the opening cysteine and the closing phenylalanine or tryptophan. A D gene is named only where the DNA matches it firmly. Rows may omit the clone size; those that give it use once, few, many or a size class.

clone_size j_call v_call d_call cdr3_aa cdr3_nt
- TRBJ2-1 TRBV25-1 TRBD2 CASSEGLAGASEQFF TGTGCCAGCAGTGAGGGACTAGCGGGAGCCAGTGAGCAGTTCTTC
few TRBJ2-1 TRBV12-3/TRBV12-4 - CASSIEPSYNEQFF TGTGCCAGCAGTATAGAGCCCTCCTACAATGAGCAGTTCTTC
- TRBJ1-2 TRBV6-2/TRBV6-3 TRBD1 CASSYQTGQDGYTF TGTGCCAGCAGTTACCAAACGGGACAGGATGGCTACACCTTC
- TRBJ2-7 TRBV7-2 TRBD2 CASSQDTSGTGEQYF TGTGCCAGCAGTCAAGACACTAGCGGGACGGGGGAGCAGTACTTC
once TRBJ2-7 TRBV24-1 - CATSDFSGTGSYEQYF TGTGCCACCAGTGATTTTTCGGGGACGGGAAGCTACGAGCAGTACTTC
many TRBJ1-1 TRBV6-1 - CASSEARNTEAFF TGTGCCAGCAGTGAAGCGCGGAACACTGAAGCTTTCTTT
- TRBJ2-1 TRBV4-2 - CASSPGLINEQFF TGTGCCAGCAGCCCTGGACTGATAAATGAGCAGTTCTTC
many TRBJ1-2 TRBV28 - CASSPGTRKYYGYTF TGTGCCAGCAGTCCGGGGACAAGGAAATACTATGGCTACACCTTC
many TRBJ2-5 TRBV29-1 - CSLGRVPQETQYF TGCAGCTTAGGACGGGTCCCGCAAGAGACCCAGTACTTC
few TRBJ1-6 TRBV5-1 - CASSLASGGGDSPLHF TGCGCCAGCAGCTTGGCCTCGGGGGGAGGGGATTCACCCCTCCACTTT
many TRBJ1-4 TRBV7-8 - CASSSRTATNEKLFF TGTGCCAGCAGCTCCCGAACAGCAACTAATGAAAAACTGTTTTTT
many TRBJ2-1 TRBV6-1 - CASSDVGRSTYNEQFF TGTGCCAGCAGTGACGTTGGGAGAAGCACCTACAATGAGCAGTTCTTC
few TRBJ2-7 TRBV10-2 TRBD2 CASSLAGEIYEQYF TGCGCCAGCAGCCTTGCGGGAGAGATCTACGAGCAGTACTTC
- TRBJ2-1 TRBV7-2 TRBD1 CASSIVSLIRDRNYNEQFF TGTGCCAGCAGCATTGTGTCGCTGATCCGGGACAGAAATTACAATGAGCAGTTCTTC
- TRBJ1-4 TRBV25-1 - CASSLDSAKLFF TGTGCCAGCAGTCTCGACTCGGCAAAACTGTTTTTT
- TRBJ2-7 TRBV6-2/TRBV6-3 TRBD2 CASRLGTSNKYEQYF TGTGCCAGCAGATTGGGGACTAGCAACAAATACGAGCAGTACTTC
many TRBJ1-1 TRBV18 - CASSPEPLINTEAFF TGTGCCAGCTCACCGGAGCCCCTGATTAACACTGAAGCTTTCTTT
many TRBJ2-1 TRBV27 TRBD2 CASSLMVGGYNEQFF TGTGCCAGCAGTTTAATGGTGGGGGGGTACAATGAGCAGTTCTTC
few TRBJ2-1 TRBV19 - CASSRAGAFNEQFF TGTGCCAGTAGTAGGGCGGGGGCCTTTAATGAGCAGTTCTTC
many TRBJ1-1 TRBV28 - CASSSFPEAFF TGTGCCAGCAGTTCCTTCCCTGAAGCTTTCTTT
- TRBJ2-5 TRBV6-1 - CASSDLQRVETQYF TGTGCCAGCAGTGACTTACAAAGGGTAGAGACCCAGTACTTC
many TRBJ2-1 TRBV5-1 TRBD2 CASSITSGGPEQFF TGCGCCAGCAGCATAACCAGCGGGGGACCCGAGCAGTTCTTC
many TRBJ1-3 TRBV12-3/TRBV12-4 - CASSFGGRDGNTIYF TGTGCCAGCAGTTTTGGGGGCCGGGATGGAAACACCATATATTTT
- TRBJ2-5 TRBV30 TRBD2 CAWSMGGLAGETQYF TGTGCCTGGAGCATGGGCGGACTAGCGGGAGAGACCCAGTACTTC
- TRBJ2-7 TRBV24-1 - CATDACRQFYEQYF TGTGCCACAGACGCCTGCAGACAGTTCTACGAGCAGTACTTC
many TRBJ2-1 TRBV7-2 - CASSLAVQYNEQFF TGTGCCAGCAGCTTAGCAGTCCAATACAATGAGCAGTTCTTC
many TRBJ2-7 TRBV28 - CASSLWWDEISYEQYF TGTGCCAGCAGTTTATGGTGGGACGAGATTTCCTACGAGCAGTACTTC
- TRBJ2-3 TRBV6-1 TRBD2 CASSTPGLAGEQYF TGTGCCAGCAGCACCCCGGGACTAGCGGGAGAACAGTATTTT
- TRBJ1-2 TRBV30 - CAWSKEGLIRGGYTF TGTGCCTGGAGCAAAGAAGGACTGATCCGCGGGGGCTACACCTTC
- TRBJ1-3 TRBV27 - CASSSGAYSGNTIYF TGTGCCAGCAGTTCGGGGGCTTATTCCGGAAACACCATATATTTT
many TRBJ2-2 TRBV28 - CASNSMGLVNTGELFF TGTGCCAGCAACTCCATGGGATTAGTGAACACCGGGGAGCTGTTTTTT
- TRBJ2-3 TRBV3-1 TRBD2 CASSQRGGRGTDTQYF TGTGCCAGCAGCCAAAGGGGCGGGAGAGGCACAGATACGCAGTATTTT
- TRBJ2-7 TRBV7-2 - CASRPQEGEQYF TGTGCCAGCAGACCTCAGGAGGGCGAGCAGTACTTC
many TRBJ2-4 TRBV28 TRBD1 CASSLEGTGGYIQYF TGTGCCAGCAGTTTGGAGGGGACAGGGGGATACATTCAGTACTTC